Presented here are 32 T cell receptor beta chains from one specimen sequenced in a study of blood T cell repertoires in COVID-19. Clones were sequenced by immunoSEQ multiplex PCR, and TCRdb holds only the in-frame ones, with some missing. The data show some 100,000 clones, approximately 90% seen once. The sample taken for sequencing was peripheral blood. The receptors derive from a human donor with acute or convalescent COVID-19. The donor label of this sample is uncertain.

The chain carries TRBV20-1 and TRBJ1-1, with TRBD1 identical over 7 bases. Per the germline V gene, CDR1 is DFQATT and CDR2 is SNEGSKA (reference sequence). Unmatched junction bases numbered 7, after V lost 4 bases and J lost 11 bases. CDR3 length: 11 residues. This chain's CDR3 is CSAKDRFWAFF. The CDR3 coding sequence is TGCAGTGCTAAGGACAGGTTCTGGGCTTTCTTT.

The genes are TRBV18 and TRBJ2-3; 8 bases match TRBD2. Germline assignment: CDR1 KGHSH and CDR2 LQKENI. Trimming at V came to 8 bases and at J to 4 bases, leaving 11 bases not matched to a gene. This CDR3 is 15 amino acids long. Here the CDR3 DNA reads TGTGCCAGCCGAGGGCTAGCGGGCCTTCCAGATACGCAGTATTTT. Its translation: CASRGLAGLPDTQYF.

In its sample, this clone was seen a few times. This sequence joins TRBV6-5 and TRBJ1-3, with D possibly being TRBD1 (6 bases). V was trimmed by 6 bases and J by 2 bases, leaving 14 bases between them. CDR3 length: 15 residues. The germline V gene encodes CDR1 MNHEY and CDR2 SVGAGI. The CDR3 sequence: CASRPHRVAGNTIYF. The CDR3 coding sequence is TGTGCCAGCAGGCCACACAGGGTAGCTGGAAACACCATATATTTT.

The rearrangement joins TRBV19 to TRBJ2-1; D is possibly TRBD1 (5 bases). Germline V gene sequence: CDR1 LNHDA, CDR2 SQIVND (reference sequence). Trimming took off 3 bases at V and 5 bases at J, with 14 bases between the two ends. This CDR3 is built from 15 residues. CDR3 in DNA: TGTGCCAGTAGTATCTGGCAGGGTGTCGACAATGAGCAGTTCTTC. It codes for CASSIWQGVDNEQFF.

CDR3 nucleotide sequence: TGTGCCAGCAGTTACTCAGGGACACTCCAAGAGACCCAGTACTTC. Translation gives CASSYSGTLQETQYF. The chain has TRBV6-5 and TRBJ2-5; D is perhaps TRBD1 (6 bases). The CDR3 covers 15 residues. Germline assignment: CDR1 MNHEY and CDR2 SVGAGI. Between the trimmed V and J ends, which lost 0 bases and 1 base, there was a span of 9 bases.

The chain couples TRBV7-7 to TRBJ2-5; 12 bases agree with TRBD2. The V gene end was trimmed by 5 bases and the J gene end by 9 bases; junction bases not matched to a gene: 7. Per the germline V gene, CDR1 is SSHAT and CDR2 is FNYEAQ (reference sequence). This CDR3 spans 14 amino acids. The CDR3 DNA reads TGTGCCAGCAGCCGACTAGCGGGGGAGAGGGCCCAGTACTTC. It codes for CASSRLAGERAQYF.

This chain links TRBV3-1 (or the pseudogene TRBV3-2) with TRBJ2-7; 13 bases line up with TRBD2. The germline CDR1 and CDR2 sequences are LGHDT and YNNKEL (reference sequence). Trimming cost V 5 bases and J 7 bases; bases outside gene matches: 8. This CDR3 contains 15 residues. This CDR3 is CASSFGLAGDREQYF. The CDR3 DNA reads TGTGCCAGCAGCTTTGGACTAGCGGGGGATCGGGAGCAGTACTTC.

This clone appeared a few times. V is TRBV27 and J is TRBJ2-5; 9 positions agree with TRBD1. The CDR3 totals 14 residues. Germline V gene sequence: CDR1 MNHEY, CDR2 SMNVEV (reference sequence). V gave up 4 bases and J gave up 5 bases; unmatched junction bases: 5. In DNA, the CDR3 is TGTGCCAGCAGTTCGGGACAGGGAAAGGAGACCCAGTACTTC. Protein product: CASSSGQGKETQYF.

This clone occurred once. The V and J genes are TRBV10-3 and TRBJ1-1, with D possibly TRBD1 on 6 matching bases. CDR1 and CDR2 from the germline V gene are ENHRY and SYGVKD. Trimming pared 4 bases from V and 0 bases from J, leaving 9 bases between. The CDR3 sequence is 14 residues long. For the CDR3, the DNA is TGTGCCATCAGTGGCAGGGACATGAACACTGAAGCTTTCTTT. Protein sequence: CAISGRDMNTEAFF.

The CDR3 spells CASSSRPGDWTEAFF. In nucleotides, the CDR3 is TGTGCCAGCAGCTCCAGACCAGGGGATTGGACTGAAGCTTTCTTT. The chain recombines TRBV9 with TRBJ1-1; TRBD1 might be the D (6 bases). Germline V CDR1 and CDR2: SGDLS, YYNGEE. The CDR3 is made up of 15 amino acids. Trimming left V 4 bases short and J 5 bases short, with 18 bases between.

V usage is TRBV3-1 (or the pseudogene TRBV3-2) and J usage is TRBJ1-5; tentatively, D is TRBD1 (6 bases). The CDR3 is made up of 12 amino acids. The germline V gene encodes CDR1 LGHDT and CDR2 YNNKEL (reference sequence). Trimming removed 1 base from V and 12 bases from J, with 10 bases in between. CDR3 protein: CASSQADSDQHF. CDR3 coding DNA: TGTGCCAGCAGCCAAGCGGACAGCGACCAGCATTTT.

The chain recombines TRBV6-5 with TRBJ1-1; 7 bases are a match to TRBD1. Per the germline V gene, CDR1 is MNHEY and CDR2 is SVGAGI. The CDR3 spans 14 residues. The trim removed 7 bases at V and 2 bases at J, leaving 7 bases unmatched. The CDR3: CASKRGQYNTEAFF. The CDR3 region has the DNA TGTGCCAGCAAAAGGGGGCAGTATAACACTGAAGCTTTCTTT.

The rearrangement uses TRBV6-2 or TRBV6-3 and TRBJ1-5; a possible D gene is TRBD1 (5 bases). The CDR3 spans 13 residues. V lost 6 bases and J 13 bases, leaving 19 bases between the germline ends. Germline V gene data show CDR1 as MNHEY and CDR2 as SVGEGT. The CDR3 bases are TGTGCCAGCAGCGGGGGGGGAACAAGGAGACAGCATTTT. As protein: CASSGGGTRRQHF.

The chain uses TRBV14 and TRBJ2-1; 9 nucleotides align to TRBD2. The germline CDR1 and CDR2 sequences are SGHDN and FVKESK. The CDR3 spans 14 residues. The ends lost 2 bases at V and 8 bases at J; junction bases unmatched: 4. CDR3 sequence (DNA): TGTGCCAGCAGCCAACTAGCGGGGCTGCATGAGCAGTTCTTC. As protein: CASSQLAGLHEQFF.

The chain combines TRBV27 with TRBJ2-2; a weak D match, TRBD2 (5 bases). The length of the CDR3 is 14 residues. Trimming shortened V by 6 bases and J by 2 bases, and 10 bases separated the two germline ends. Germline lookup yields CDR1 MNHEY and CDR2 SMNVEV (reference sequence). CDR3 in DNA: TGTGCCAGCAGCAGAGGGTTTAACACCGGGGAGCTGTTTTTT. This sequence encodes CASSRGFNTGELFF.

This clone appeared once. The chain employs TRBV3-1 (or the pseudogene TRBV3-2) and TRBJ2-7; TRBD1 matches 7 bases. CDR1 LGHDT and CDR2 YNNKEL come from the germline V gene (reference sequence). V shed 3 bases, J shed 5 bases, and the junction held 7 bases outside the gene matches. This CDR3 has 14 amino acids. The CDR3 spells CASSQGLQGNEQYF. In nucleotides, the CDR3 is TGTGCCAGCAGCCAGGGCTTACAGGGGAACGAGCAGTACTTC.

This chain links TRBV28 with TRBJ1-5; D gene unclear. Germline V CDR1 and CDR2: MDHEN, SYDVKM. V was trimmed by 3 bases and J by 6 bases, leaving 3 bases between them. CDR3 size: 11 residues. CDR3 sequence reads: CASSFRQPQHF. CDR3 bases: TGTGCCAGCAGTTTTCGTCAGCCCCAGCATTTT.

The chain recombines TRBV12-3 or TRBV12-4 with TRBJ2-7; D remains ambiguous. This CDR3 is 13 amino acids long. The V end lost 8 bases, the J end lost 6 bases, and 17 bases lay between the germline ends. Here the CDR3 DNA reads TGTGCCAGCGCCTGGGCGCATCACGGCGAGCAGTACTTC. This translates into CASAWAHHGEQYF.

The V call is TRBV7-9, the J call TRBJ1-2; D remains ambiguous. CDR3 length: 15 residues. CDR1 and CDR2 from the germline V gene are SEHNR and FQNEAQ (reference sequence). Deletions cut 5 bases from V and 4 bases from J, with 17 bases between. CDR3 coding DNA: TGTGCCAGCAGCCCAGAGTTTCTAGGAGGCTATGGCTACACCTTC. It specifies CASSPEFLGGYGYTF.

This clone was seen just once. The chain has TRBV4-3 and TRBJ1-2; 9 nucleotides match TRBD1. Germline CDR1 reads LGHNA; CDR2 reads YSLEER. The CDR3 spans 17 residues. The V gene end was trimmed by 4 bases and the J gene end by 5 bases; junction bases not matched to a gene: 14. The CDR3 spells CASSRSRGDRAHYGYTF. DNA of the CDR3: TGCGCCAGCAGCCGCTCCCGGGGGGACAGGGCCCATTATGGCTACACCTTC.

The chain carries TRBV19 and TRBJ1-2, with D possibly TRBD1 on 5 matching bases. The CDR3 contains 14 residues. Germline V gene lookup returns CDR1 LNHDA and CDR2 SQIVND (reference sequence). Trimming stripped 7 bases from V and 10 bases from J, with 22 bases between. The CDR3 protein is CASTLQVHGLVYTF. CDR3 nucleotide sequence: TGTGCCAGTACCCTACAGGTTCACGGTCTTGTCTACACCTTC.

The chain employs TRBV6-5 and TRBJ1-4, with D possibly matching TRBD1 (6 bases). Germline CDR1 MNHEY, CDR2 SVGAGI. Trimming removed 6 bases from V and 5 bases from J, with 13 bases in between. This CDR3 comprises 14 residues. CDR3 sequence (DNA): TGTGCCAGCAGCCCCATCGGACAGAATGAAAAACTGTTTTTT. The encoded protein is CASSPIGQNEKLFF.

The chain is built from TRBV7-9 and TRBJ1-3; 9 positions agree with TRBD1. Per germline, CDR1 SEHNR and CDR2 FQNEAQ (reference sequence). V shed 5 bases, J shed 0 bases, and the junction held 5 bases outside the gene matches. This CDR3 contains 16 residues. CDR3 bases: TGTGCCAGCAGCCCCGGGACAGGGAGCTCTGGAAACACCATATATTTT. This translates into CASSPGTGSSGNTIYF. Supplemented by reference TRBV7-9 and TRBJ1-3, the full variable domain reads DTGVSQNPRHKITKRGQNVTFRCDPISEHNRLYWYRQTLGQGPEFLTYFQNEAQLEKSRLLSDRFSAERPKGSFSTLEIQRTEQGDSAMYLCASSPGTGSSGNTIYFGEGSWLTVV.

The rearrangement joins TRBV7-2 to TRBJ1-2, with 7 bases that match TRBD1. CDR3 size: 16 residues. Germline assignment: CDR1 SGHTA and CDR2 FQGNSA. Losses at the gene ends were 5 bases for V and 3 bases for J; bases not matched to a gene: 12. The CDR3 region is CASSPRGGRGYYGYTF. CDR3 in DNA: TGTGCCAGCAGCCCCCGGGGCGGCAGGGGGTACTATGGCTACACCTTC.

This clone showed up just once. The V and J genes are TRBV28 and TRBJ1-4; a possible D gene is TRBD1 (5 bases). The germline V gene encodes CDR1 MDHEN and CDR2 SYDVKM. CDR3 size: 17 residues. Deletions cut 4 bases from V and 8 bases from J, with 23 bases between. CDR3 sequence: CASSSNPAGPLGEKLFF. CDR3 nucleotides: TGTGCCAGCAGTTCTAACCCCGCGGGGCCGTTAGGGGAAAAACTGTTTTTT.

The V gene is TRBV6-6, the J gene TRBJ1-5; no firm D call. The V end was cut by 7 bases, the J end by 1 base, with 5 bases between. Per germline, CDR1 MNHNY and CDR2 SVGAGI (reference sequence). This CDR3 is built from 12 residues. The CDR3 region is CASTVSNQPQHF. For the CDR3, the DNA is TGTGCCAGCACAGTGAGCAATCAGCCCCAGCATTTT.

This clone was observed a handful of times. This sequence joins TRBV9 and TRBJ2-1; a weak D match, TRBD2 (5 bases). The CDR3 loop spans 14 amino acids. Germline V gene lookup returns CDR1 SGDLS and CDR2 YYNGEE. V lost 4 bases and J lost 7, with 15 bases in between. In DNA, the CDR3 is TGTGCCAGCAGCCCCCCGACGCCGGGAAATGAGCAGTTCTTC. Translation gives CASSPPTPGNEQFF.

V gene TRBV14 combines with J gene TRBJ1-2, with D maybe TRBD1 (6 bases). Trimming removed 5 bases at V and 0 bases at J, with 10 bases between. This CDR3 has 14 amino acids. Per germline, CDR1 SGHDN and CDR2 FVKESK. The CDR3 coding sequence is TGTGCCAGCAGCAAGGGGGTCACTAACTATGGCTACACCTTC. This translates into CASSKGVTNYGYTF.

The chain has TRBV18 and TRBJ1-3; D gene ambiguous. The CDR3 loop spans 15 amino acids. CDR1 KGHSH and CDR2 LQKENI come from the germline V gene. With 0 bases removed from V and 4 bases from J, the gap between germline ends came to 10 bases. The CDR3 is CASSPPGAEGNTIYF. Written as DNA, the CDR3 is TGTGCCAGCTCACCACCGGGTGCGGAAGGAAACACCATATATTTT.

J is TRBJ1-1 and V is TRBV7-2; TRBD1 might be the D (6 bases). Germline-derived CDR1 and CDR2 are SGHTA and FQGNSA. The CDR3 is 15 amino acids. V was cut by 5 bases and J by 1 base, with 14 bases left in between. The chain's CDR3 is CASSPHGQKNTEAFF. The DNA for the CDR3 is TGTGCCAGCAGCCCCCACGGACAGAAGAACACTGAAGCTTTCTTT.

The chain is built from TRBV5-1 and TRBJ2-7, with 10 nucleotides matching TRBD1. Germline-derived CDR1 and CDR2 are SGHRS and YFSETQ. There are 15 residues in the CDR3. V was clipped by 3 bases and J by 4 bases; unmatched bases: 7. The CDR3, as DNA: TGCGCCAGCAGCTCCACCCCGGGACAGGGGTACGAGCAGTACTTC. Translated: CASSSTPGQGYEQYF. Full variable domain (rest looked up from reference TRBV5-1 and TRBJ2-7): KAGVTQTPRYLIKTRGQQVTLSCSPISGHRSVSWYQQTPGQGLQFLFEYFSETQRNKGNFPGRFSGRQFSNSRSEMNVSTLELGDSALYLCASSSTPGQGYEQYFGPGTRLTVT.

This chain connects TRBV19 to TRBJ1-5, with TRBD1 matching over 8 bases. The CDR3 has 13 amino acids. The germline gives CDR1 LNHDA, CDR2 SQIVND (reference sequence). Trimming took 11 bases from V and 6 from J; bases not matched to a gene: 9. The CDR3: CACVGQAGQPQHF. The CDR3 DNA sequence: TGTGCCTGCGTGGGACAGGCGGGTCAGCCCCAGCATTTT. Full variable domain (missing parts from reference TRBV19 and TRBJ1-5): DGGITQSPKYLFRKEGQNVTLSCEQNLNHDAMYWYRQDPGQGLRLIYYSQIVNDFQKGDIAEGYSVSREKKESFPLTVTSAQKNPTAFYLCACVGQAGQPQHFGDGTRLSIL.